A single sample is the source of the 4 T cell receptor beta chains below, sequenced in a study of blood T cell repertoires in COVID-19. Data came from immunoSEQ multiplex PCR; TCRdb stores just in-frame clones and leaves some out. Of around 210,000 clones listed, over 75% were seen once; the top ten hold 18%. Sequencing was done on a sample of peripheral blood. The receptors come from a man aged 45-60 years with COVID-19, enrolled during active disease.

The chain combines TRBV2 with TRBJ2-3; 10 positions agree with TRBD2. Germline V lookup: CDR1 SNHLY, CDR2 FYNNEI. The CDR3 loop spans 14 amino acids. The J segment lost 5 bases and the V segment lost 3 bases, leaving 2 bases of the junction unmatched. CDR3 sequence reads: CASSESSGRDTQYF. Here the CDR3 DNA reads TGTGCCAGCAGTGAGTCTAGCGGGAGAGATACGCAGTATTTT.

This clone has just a few counts. The chain carries TRBV4-2 and TRBJ2-4; the D gene is possibly TRBD1 (7 bases). The V and J ends lost 0 bases and 1 base respectively, with 13 bases between them. This CDR3 has 17 amino acids. Germline CDR1 LGHNA, CDR2 YNFKEQ. As DNA, the CDR3 is TGTGCCAGCAGCCAAGATTGGGCAGGGGGGGCCAAAAACATTCAGTACTTC. Translating it yields CASSQDWAGGAKNIQYF.

This clone was counted once. The chain employs TRBV7-3 and TRBJ2-6, with a weak D call TRBD2 (6 bases). This CDR3 contains 18 residues. From germline, CDR1 is SGHTA and CDR2 FQGTGA. V was cut by 3 bases and J by 4 bases, with 19 bases left in between. The CDR3 nucleotides are TGTGCCAGCAGCTTGACCGGACCGGGGGTGGGGGGGGCCAACGTCCTGACTTTC. It yields the protein CASSLTGPGVGGANVLTF. Complete variable domain (other parts from reference TRBV7-3 and TRBJ2-6): GAGVSQTPSNKVTEKGKYVELRCDPISGHTALYWYRQSLGQGPEFLIYFQGTGAADDSGLPNDRFFAVRPEGSVSTLKIQRTERGDSAVYLCASSLTGPGVGGANVLTFGAGSRLTVL.

J is TRBJ2-1 and V is TRBV11-2, with 7 bases that match TRBD1. The CDR3 is 13 residues long. J was trimmed by 6 bases and V by 4 bases; bases with no gene match: 3. The germline gives CDR1 SGHAT, CDR2 FQNNGV. The CDR3 here is CASSSDRVNEQFF. In DNA, the CDR3 is TGTGCCAGCAGCTCCGACAGGGTCAATGAGCAGTTCTTC.